This TCR beta chain was obtained from a study of blood T cells in healthy people across ages. Overall study findings and caveats: Diversity estimates from one million T cells were considered underestimates. There were more naive CD4+ cells and higher diversity in long-lived donors than in aged donors.

A second about 7 to 11 cycle PCR used barcoded and J-beta primers. One entry per CDR3 protein results from TCRdb running MiXCR on the 5' RACE reads. Counted here are some 880,000 distinct CDR3 sequences, 30% to 45% occurring once; the ten biggest clones make up 10% to 15%. V was pared by 5 bases and J by 0 bases, with 15 bases of the junction left unmatched. This CDR3 spans 19 amino acids. This clonotype showed up just once. Its antigen is unknown. Total RNA, at least 5.5 micrograms per sample, was extracted from PBMCs. The source of this sequence is a man aged 18 to 30 in good health. The chain recombines TRBV12-3 or TRBV12-4 with TRBJ2-7, with 11 bases matching TRBD1. Sequences were obtained from blood. CDR3 sequence: CASSPGQGATGVSSYEQYF. CDR3 sequence (DNA): TGTGCCAGCAGTCCCGGACAGGGGGCAACAGGGGTTAGCTCCTACGAGCAGTACTTC.